These 15 T cell receptor beta chains share one sample of origin, sequenced in a study of shared clonotypes between healthy human individuals (dated by TCRdb to about 2020). CD8 naive samples were CD45RO-negative cells positively selected for CCR7, giving a CD45RA+CCR7+ population that excluded TemRA cells. The library came from the immunoSEQ multiplex PCR assay. TCRdb mirrors the immuneACCESS table, restricted to in-frame sequences. Some clones are absent from its copies; in checked studies, under half trace to an unresolved V gene, and the reason for the others is unknown. The sample records some 630,000 clones, roughly 96% of which are singletons. Clones ranked in the top ten supply about 0.11% of the sample. Sequencing was done on a sample of naive CD8+ T cells sorted from blood. The cell subset or site label, as the study defines it: CD45RA+CCR7+. Receptors were obtained from a woman in her twenties or thirties in good health.

The rearrangement links TRBV30 to TRBJ1-1, with D maybe TRBD1 (5 bases). Germline CDR1 GTSNPN, CDR2 SVGIG (reference sequence). The CDR3 has 13 amino acids. The DNA of the CDR3 is TGTGCGGCGCTGGCTAGGGGATATACTGAAGCTTTCTTT. It is translated as CAALARGYTEAFF.

The gene calls are TRBV14 and TRBJ2-7; D gene ambiguous. Trimming left V 1 base short and J 4 bases short, with 5 bases between. The CDR3 covers 12 residues. Germline values: CDR1 SGHDN, CDR2 FVKESK. CDR3: CASSQVPYEQYF. The CDR3 nucleotides read TGTGCCAGCAGCCAAGTACCTTACGAGCAGTACTTC.

This chain links TRBV27 with TRBJ2-7; 9 bases align to TRBD1. Germline V gene lookup returns CDR1 MNHEY and CDR2 SMNVEV (reference sequence). Losses at the gene ends were 11 bases for V and 5 bases for J; bases not matched to a gene: 10. The CDR3 length is 13 residues. The CDR3, as DNA: TGTGCCTCCGCCGGGACAGGGCGCAACGAGCAGTACTTC. This encodes CASAGTGRNEQYF.

The V and J genes are TRBV19 and TRBJ2-3; perhaps D is TRBD1 or TRBD2 (5 bases each). The ends were cut back, 2 bases at V and 4 bases at J, with 19 bases in the middle. Per germline, CDR1 LNHDA and CDR2 SQIVND (reference sequence). CDR3 size: 17 residues. CDR3 in DNA: TGTGCCAGTAGTATAACGTCCAGACAGCGGAGCGCAGATACGCAGTATTTT. It yields the protein CASSITSRQRSADTQYF.

Of note for this clone: This sample includes further DNA sequences coding for the same CDR3. J is TRBJ2-2 and V is TRBV5-1; D is ambiguous. Germline lookup yields CDR1 SGHRS and CDR2 YFSETQ. CDR3 size: 11 residues. The germline V and J ends were trimmed by 3 bases and 6 bases, with 3 bases remaining between them. The CDR3 DNA reads TGCGCCAGCAGCTCGTCCGGGGAGCTGTTTTTT. Protein sequence: CASSSSGELFF.

The chain carries TRBV5-1 and TRBJ2-7; 11 bases map to TRBD1. The ends lost 4 bases at V and 5 bases at J; junction bases unmatched: 5. The CDR3 spans 14 residues. Germline assignment: CDR1 SGHRS and CDR2 YFSETQ. The CDR3 coding sequence is TGCGCCAGCAGCATGGGACAGGGGGTCCACGAGCAGTACTTC. Translating gives CASSMGQGVHEQYF.

The chain couples TRBV4-1 to TRBJ2-3; unclear D gene. Germline CDR1 reads MGHRA; CDR2 reads YSYEKL. The CDR3 spans 14 residues. Trimming stripped 0 bases from V and 1 base from J, with 5 bases between. The CDR3 DNA reads TGCGCCAGCAGCCAAGATAGGGGCACAGATACGCAGTATTTT. Encoded protein: CASSQDRGTDTQYF.

This clone was detected only once. The chain combines TRBV30 with TRBJ2-7; D is possibly TRBD1 (5 bases). The CDR3 consists of 14 residues. Germline CDR1 GTSNPN, CDR2 SVGIG (reference sequence). V lost 0 bases, J lost 2 bases, and 11 bases lay in between. CDR3 sequence (DNA): TGTGCCTGGAGTGTGCGGACACCAGCCTACGAGCAGTACTTC. Protein: CAWSVRTPAYEQYF.

This sequence joins TRBV19 and TRBJ2-1; 7 bases fit TRBD1. V was clipped by 7 bases and J by 5 bases; unmatched bases: 5. Germline V gene sequence: CDR1 LNHDA, CDR2 SQIVND (reference sequence). This CDR3 has 13 amino acids. The CDR3 here is CASTDRPDNEQFF. The CDR3 DNA sequence: TGTGCCAGTACGGACAGGCCGGACAATGAGCAGTTCTTC.

This clone was recorded a few times. Other DNA sequences in this specimen translate into the identical CDR3. The chain carries TRBV11-2 and TRBJ2-3; no definite D call. There are 11 residues in the CDR3. Trimming left V 2 bases short and J 3 bases short, with 0 bases between. From germline, CDR1 is SGHAT and CDR2 FQNNGV. In DNA form, the CDR3 reads TGTGCCAGCAGCTTAACAGATACGCAGTATTTT. It yields the protein CASSLTDTQYF. The full variable domain, rest sourced from reference TRBV11-2 and TRBJ2-3, is EAGVAQSPRYKIIEKRQSVAFWCNPISGHATLYWYQQILGQGPKLLIQFQNNGVVDDSQLPKDRFSAERLKGVDSTLKIQPAKLEDSAVYLCASSLTDTQYFGPGTRLTVL.

A single count supports this clone. Here the CDR3 reads CASSGSGQGSTIYF. The CDR3, as DNA: TGTGCCAGCAGTGGATCGGGACAGGGGAGTACCATATATTTT. V and J are TRBV2 and TRBJ1-3, with 10 bases aligning to TRBD1. Germline V gene sequence: CDR1 SNHLY, CDR2 FYNNEI. Trimming at V came to 4 bases and at J to 10 bases, leaving 7 bases not matched to a gene. This CDR3 contains 14 residues.

The gene calls are TRBV11-3 and TRBJ2-3, with 16 positions matching TRBD2. The CDR3 runs to 17 residues. CDR1 is SGHNT, CDR2 YENEEA, per germline. The J segment lost 5 bases and the V segment lost 5 bases, leaving 7 bases of the junction unmatched. This chain's CDR3 is CASSPGLAGGPRDTQYF. The CDR3 DNA follows: TGTGCCAGCAGCCCGGGACTAGCGGGAGGGCCTAGAGATACGCAGTATTTT.

The rearrangement uses TRBV27 and TRBJ1-4; D is unresolved. CDR1 and CDR2 (germline): MNHEY, SMNVEV (reference sequence). This CDR3 contains 14 residues. V was cut by 4 bases and J by 0 bases, with 6 bases left in between. The CDR3 region is CASSSTSTNEKLFF. DNA for the CDR3: TGTGCCAGCAGTTCCACATCAACTAATGAAAAACTGTTTTTT.

The V call is TRBV7-6, the J call TRBJ2-1; the match to TRBD2 covers 7 bases. The trim removed 6 bases at V and 1 base at J, leaving 9 bases unmatched. Germline V CDR1 and CDR2: SGHVS, FNYEAQ. CDR3 length: 16 amino acids. The CDR3: CASRSQRGESYNEQFF. The CDR3 DNA follows: TGTGCCAGCAGGTCGCAGCGGGGCGAGTCCTACAATGAGCAGTTCTTC.

J is TRBJ2-3 and V is TRBV10-1, with 9 nucleotides matching TRBD2. Trimming took 0 bases from V and 0 from J; bases not matched to a gene: 7. CDR3 length: 18 residues. Germline-derived CDR1 and CDR2 are WNHNN and SYGVQD (reference sequence). DNA for the CDR3: TGCGCCAGCAGTGAGTCGAGACTAGCGGTTGAAAGCACAGATACGCAGTATTTT. Translated: CASSESRLAVESTDTQYF.